This T cell receptor (beta chain) is from a study of cytomegalovirus exposure and HLA in healthy donors (dated by TCRdb to the late 2010s). About the full investigation: According to an earlier analysis of a few hundred of the donors, some 180 million T cells yielded some 110 million unique TCR beta sequences and approximately 300 Gb of sequence data. Roughly 300 gigabases of sequencing data and approximately 92 million unique TCR sequences made up an early release that covered several hundred HLA-typed donors. Among the roughly 430 genotyped donors, 75% to 90% belonged to the genetic ancestry cluster associated with self-reported Caucasian donors. The study aimed to test whether cataloging public T cell receptors could reveal signatures of past pathogen exposure. The T cell repertoires of several hundred subjects were profiled by immunosequencing and related to cytomegalovirus serostatus. Along with the roughly 700-subject first cohort, a separate validation cohort of approximately 110 different subjects was used. To predict cytomegalovirus infection status, the study combined high-throughput TCR immunosequencing, statistical association of individual TCRs with disease status, and machine learning. In a later analysis, previously published TCR beta repertoires from 600 to 850 donors were re-analyzed and high-resolution HLA genotyping was added so that TCR occurrence patterns could be studied. In the later analysis, no new phenotypic data were used to find candidate immune exposures; instead, reliance was placed on TCR beta sequences and their occurrence across donors. An earlier analysis of some 500 of the donors used high-throughput TCR beta sequencing to judge whether each TCR beta V gene segment behaved as functional or pseudogenic. Donor age, sex, ethnicity and CMV serostatus were compiled alongside the repertoire data. A later genetic analysis took genome-wide SNP genotypes for about 65% of the 666 donors and used that subset as a discovery cohort. All discovery cohort repertoires had been generated on a single sequencing platform. Class I and class II HLA loci were covered by the typing at four-digit resolution. Typing coverage differed by locus: A, B, C, DRB1 and DQB1 were typed in roughly 620-630 donors, DQA1 in 522, DPA1 in 600 to 610, and DPB1 in 450 to 480. Roughly 5 DR-DQ haplotypes were handled as single units for association and clustering, since linkage in the cohort was strong. Among under 450 genotyped donors of the cohort, an average of around 240,000 unique TCR beta nucleotide sequences were sequenced per donor, 15% to 20% of them non-productive.

Of note for this clone: It has no known antigen specificity. One end of the junction does not line up with germline, which may come from a read error. The sample carries other DNA sequences with the same CDR3.

The library was made by the immunoSEQ multiplex PCR assay. The multiplex PCR relied on a mix of 60 forward primers for TCR Vbeta segments and 13 reverse primers for TCR Jbeta segments. The CDR3 region of rearranged TCR beta genes was amplified from genomic DNA with a multiplex PCR assay. The Illumina HiSeq System was used to sequence the amplified TCR beta libraries as 87-base-pair reads. In the original analysis: Across the roughly 600 repertoires, a later analysis counted about 81 million unique TCR beta chains, roughly 11 million of which were shared by at least two donors. To remove PCR and sequencing errors, raw reads were error-corrected and collapsed into unique sequences using a nearest-neighbor algorithm that merged closely related sequences. To assign V, D and J gene segments, CDR3 sequences were aligned to IMGT reference sequences. For a sequence to be retained, a match of at least six nucleotides was required to both a V gene segment and a J gene segment. A rearrangement counted as productive if the CDR3 had no stop codons and remained in frame with V and J, and every other rearrangement counted as non-productive. CDR3 was defined according to IMGT convention as the region running from the second conserved V-encoded cysteine to the conserved J-encoded phenylalanine. In an earlier analysis of approximately 590 of the donors, sequences lacking an unambiguous match to a single V gene segment were excluded. An earlier analysis of under 750 of the donors called V segments functional above 56.7% productive rearrangements and segregating when the between-donor standard deviation exceeded 5%. A statistical classification framework was built for diagnosing cytomegalovirus status from the catalog of TCR beta chain sequences. A later analysis assigned V and J genes by comparing TCR nucleotide sequences with IMGT/GENE-DB human TR gene sequences. In a later analysis, CDR3 sequences and most-parsimonious VDJ recombination scenarios were assigned using the TCRdist pipeline. In a later analysis, each TCR beta chain was defined by its CDR3 amino acid sequence together with its V-gene family, and reads lacking a unique V-gene family were excluded. A later analysis removed 550 to 650 highly shared, low-generation-probability nucleotide sequences to deal with suspected cross-contamination and a sequencing artifact. In a later analysis, a clonal expansion index for each public chain was calculated from normalized within-repertoire ranks of inferred template counts. In a later analysis, generation probabilities were computed with a VDJ recombination model fitted to out-of-frame rearrangements, and the resulting probabilities were checked against IGoR. In a later analysis, hypergeometric tests were used to score TCR-TCR, TCR-HLA and TCR-CMV co-occurrence, with a repertoire-size bias correction applied to TCR pairs. False discovery rates were estimated in a later analysis by permuting HLA or CMV assignments 20 times. In a later analysis, co-occurring TCRs were grouped using DBSCAN, and TCRdist sequence similarity was added for clustering within HLA-allele-positive subsets. Co-occurrence clustering excluded repertoires with fewer than 30,000 or more than 120,000 public chains, plus five with anomalous nucleotide sharing. The clones in this table, taken by TCRdb from immuneACCESS, are in-frame only. Not every clone is retained; where verified, under half of the shortfall comes from an unresolved V gene, and the cause of the rest is unknown. The V and J calls and the clone size are those of that table, but D and trimming were determined from the DNA. The sample profile shows approximately 190,000 clones; 80% to 90% of them were found once. The leading ten clones occupy 1.3% of the sample.

In total, 666 healthy bone marrow donors made up the cohort. At the time of sampling, every cohort member was nominally healthy, though immune exposures that went unrecorded were likely present. The donor tested CMV seronegative and was one of the 352 seronegative cohort members. A peripheral blood sample was collected from each donor, and TCR beta sequencing was performed on peripheral blood mononuclear cells. The Qiagen DNeasy Blood Extraction Kit was used to extract genomic DNA from the blood cell samples. The germline V gene specifies SQVTM as CDR1 and ANQGSEA as CDR2. Its CDR3 holds 12 amino acids, cysteine through phenylalanine. Only CDR3 DNA remains: 36 bases, in frame from the first base. What the work shows at the level of the full study, not this receptor alone: In a later analysis, several top co-occurrence clusters were reported to appear linked to parvovirus B19, influenza, CMV and Epstein-Barr virus. In an earlier analysis of about 540 of the donors, most TCR beta V segments were observed in productive rearrangements about 90% or about 30% of the time, broadly matching IMGT annotations. Because counts were too low, about 18 rarely observed V segments, including chromosome 9 orphons, were excluded from the earlier analysis of a few hundred of the donors. According to a later analysis, TCR association rates differed among HLA loci, with DRB1 alleles showing the most associated TCRs and HLA-C alleles showing the fewest. Immune exposure information for the cohort was limited to CMV serostatus. According to a later analysis, most CMV-associated TCR beta chains appeared to be HLA-restricted, and the HLA associations seemed to be driven largely by CMV exposure. The classifier was reported to diagnose cytomegalovirus status with high specificity and sensitivity in both the original and validation cohorts. A further reported finding was that TCR beta sequences accurately predicted the HLA-A and HLA-B alleles for most subjects in the first cohort. It was suggested by the authors that the approach could potentially be generalized to other disease states and immunological phenotypes. A cluster of highly shared sequence variants was judged likely to represent a technical artifact of the sequencing pipeline. Because HLA typing was missing for some donors at each locus, association tests included only the typed subset. In the study, 164 TCR beta chains were listed as associated with cytomegalovirus. A few of the identified cytomegalovirus-associated TCR beta chains were confirmed in vitro to be specific for cytomegalovirus antigens. Specific HLA alleles were associated with 15,000 to 20,000 TCR beta sequences at a false discovery rate of 0.05 in a later analysis. When HLA alleles, especially DR and DQ, strongly co-occurred, attributing TCR associations to individual alleles was difficult. Some IMGT-functional V segments, including TRBV6-2 and TRBV6-3, could not be distinguished by the 87-base-pair reads and were therefore excluded. In a later genetic analysis, a missense DCLRE1C variant was associated with V-gene and J-gene trimming of TCR beta chains, and the association was replicated in an independent cohort. In a later analysis, HLA-associated TCR beta chains showed more clonal expansion and lower generation probabilities than non-associated chains that were equally common. A later genetic analysis reported fewer N-insertions in productive TCRs among donors in an Asian-associated ancestry cluster than the roughly 700-donor mean. In this cohort, only TCR beta chains were sequenced, and detectable features were limited by the absence of alpha or paired-chain data. Correlated functional status among segregating V segments might reflect linkage disequilibrium, but an unknown experimental factor could not be ruled out. While some public TCRs were present in many individuals, most TCR sequences turned up only very rarely across donors. Roughly uniform sequencing depth across donors was assumed in presence/absence analyses, although this assumption may not hold.

This clonotype originated in a man aged 25 to 40 in good health and CMV-seronegative. Recombination linked TRBV29-1 to TRBJ1-2; no D segment can be confidently identified. The sample comprised PBMCs. The nucleotides are TGCAGCGTGGAAGGGCGGAACTATGGCTACACCTTC. Its translation reads: CSVEGRNYGYTF.